This is a list of T cell receptor beta chains from one sample in a study of cytotoxic CD8 clonotypes in ibrutinib-treated CLL. Only in-frame clones appear in the TCRdb table, and some are missing; sequencing was by immunoSEQ multiplex PCR. The sample holds roughly 330,000 clones, roughly two thirds seen once. The input for sequencing was PBMCs, taken after 36 months of ibrutinib treatment. The receptors shown here come from a human donor with chronic lymphocytic leukemia. Each CDR3 is given with its conserved first and last residue. A D gene is named only where the DNA matches it firmly. The size field is filled for only some rows; it gives once, few, many or a size class.

TRBJ2-7 | TRBV4-1 | - | TRBD2 | CASSQALAGAAYEQYF | TGCGCCAGCAGCCAAGCGCTAGCGGGAGCGGCCTACGAGCAGTACTTC
TRBJ2-2 | TRBV5-1 | few | - | CASSLAANTGELFF | TGCGCCAGCAGCTTGGCCGCGAACACCGGGGAGCTGTTTTTT
TRBJ2-2 | TRBV21-1 | - | - | CASSKADHLPGFTGELFF | TGTGCCAGCAGCAAAGCGGATCATCTCCCGGGTTTTACCGGGGAGCTGTTTTTT
TRBJ1-5 | TRBV6-1 | - | - | CASSPGWSNQPQHF | TGTGCCAGCAGTCCCGGCTGGAGCAATCAGCCCCAGCATTTT
TRBJ2-2 | TRBV6-4 | - | - | CASSLLSSTGELFF | TGTGCCAGCAGTTTACTCAGTAGCACCGGGGAGCTGTTTTTT
TRBJ1-5 | TRBV2 | - | TRBD1 | CASSEAGTGWRYSNQPQHF | TGTGCCAGCAGTGAAGCTGGGACAGGATGGCGGTATAGCAATCAGCCCCAGCATTTT
TRBJ2-5 | TRBV7-2 | once | TRBD1 | CASSAGTGGAVTQYF | TGTGCCAGCAGCGCCGGGACAGGGGGCGCGGTGACCCAGTACTTC
TRBJ2-1 | TRBV5-1 | - | TRBD2 | CASSPLLGEGNEQFF | TGCGCCAGCAGCCCTTTGTTAGGGGAGGGCAATGAGCAGTTCTTC
TRBJ2-1 | TRBV21-1 | - | - | CASSRSGTAYNEQFF | TGTGCCAGCAGCAGATCCGGGACAGCTTACAATGAGCAGTTCTTC
TRBJ2-2 | TRBV28 | once | TRBD2 | CASSLGVPGLAGGPNTGELFF | TGTGCCAGCAGTCTGGGGGTACCGGGACTAGCGGGAGGTCCTAACACCGGGGAGCTGTTTTTT
TRBJ1-1 | TRBV12-5 | - | - | CASGLVPSGRRTEAFF | TGTGCTAGTGGTTTGGTACCGTCCGGAAGGAGAACTGAAGCTTTCTTT
TRBJ2-5 | TRBV4-2 | - | TRBD1 | CASSQGTGSQETQYF | TGTGCCAGCAGCCAAGGGACAGGGTCACAAGAGACCCAGTACTTC
TRBJ2-7 | TRBV5-6 | - | TRBD1 | CASSWGTVAPYEQYF | TGTGCCAGCAGCTGGGGGACAGTAGCCCCCTACGAGCAGTACTTC
TRBJ2-2 | TRBV11-1 | few | - | CASRHSVTGELFF | TGTGCCAGCAGGCACTCGGTCACCGGGGAGCTGTTTTTT
TRBJ2-2 | TRBV6-5 | - | TRBD1 | CATSGGDYTGELFF | TGTGCCACCTCAGGGGGTGACTACACCGGGGAGCTGTTTTTT
TRBJ1-2 | TRBV28 | - | TRBD1 | CASNRGPYGYTF | TGTGCCAGCAACAGGGGGCCTTATGGCTACACCTTC
TRBJ2-2 | TRBV5-1 | few | - | CASSYDRTPGELFF | TGCGCCAGCAGCTATGACAGGACCCCCGGGGAGCTGTTTTTT
TRBJ2-7 | TRBV27 | few | TRBD2 | CASSPQTSGSSYEQYF | TGTGCCAGCAGTCCGCAGACTAGCGGGAGCTCCTACGAGCAGTACTTC
TRBJ2-1 | TRBV29-1 | - | - | CSVETVPGVLSYNEQFF | TGCAGCGTTGAAACCGTCCCCGGGGTACTCTCCTACAATGAGCAGTTCTTC
TRBJ2-7 | TRBV11-2 | - | - | CASSLSPGRTFNEQYF | TGTGCCAGCAGCCTTTCCCCGGGGAGGACTTTTAACGAGCAGTACTTC
TRBJ2-1 | TRBV5-4 | - | - | CASSPKQGRGYNEQFF | TGTGCCAGCAGCCCCAAACAGGGGAGGGGATACAATGAGCAGTTCTTC
TRBJ2-5 | TRBV2 | few | TRBD2 | CASTTGGKETQYF | TGTGCCAGCACCACGGGAGGGAAAGAGACCCAGTACTTC
TRBJ2-7 | TRBV27 | - | - | CASSSGTDSYEQYF | TGTGCCAGCAGTTCAGGTACTGACTCCTACGAGCAGTACTTC
TRBJ2-7 | TRBV5-1 | few | - | CASSLDRYFYEQYF | TGCGCCAGCAGCTTGGATCGGTATTTCTACGAGCAGTACTTC
TRBJ2-1 | TRBV6-4 | - | TRBD1 | CASSDSAGTENYNEQFF | TGTGCCAGCAGTGACTCGGCCGGGACAGAGAACTACAATGAGCAGTTCTTC
TRBJ2-5 | TRBV4-1 | few | - | CASSQVRGRQETQYF | TGCGCCAGCAGCCAAGTCCGTGGCAGACAAGAGACCCAGTACTTC
TRBJ2-2 | TRBV10-3 | few | - | CAMRTAANTGELFF | TGTGCCATGAGGACAGCTGCGAACACCGGGGAGCTGTTTTTT
TRBJ1-1 | TRBV7-2 | - | - | CASSFPGTEAFF | TGTGCCAGCAGCTTCCCGGGCACTGAAGCTTTCTTT
TRBJ2-1 | TRBV6-5 | - | TRBD2 | CASSRGLAFNEQFF | TGTGCCAGCAGCCGCGGACTAGCCTTTAATGAGCAGTTCTTC
TRBJ1-5 | TRBV7-2 | - | - | CASSLDLATSRHF | TGTGCCAGCAGCTTAGACCTCGCCACTTCTAGGCATTTT
TRBJ2-1 | TRBV11-2 | - | - | CASSLDAAAQFF | TGTGCCAGCAGCTTAGATGCGGCGGCGCAGTTCTTC
TRBJ2-3 | TRBV4-1 | - | - | CASSQEGTRATDTQYF | TGCGCCAGCAGCCAAGAGGGGACCAGGGCAACAGATACGCAGTATTTT
TRBJ2-7 | TRBV7-2 | - | - | CASSRPGRSSYEQYF | TGTGCCAGCAGCCGCCCGGGGCGGAGCTCCTACGAGCAGTACTTC
TRBJ1-1 | TRBV6-1 | - | TRBD1 | CASSEQQGAYTEAFF | TGTGCCAGCAGTGAACAGCAGGGGGCATACACTGAAGCTTTCTTT
TRBJ2-7 | TRBV15 | few | - | CATSKGSYYEQYF | TGTGCCACCAGCAAAGGGTCCTACTACGAGCAGTACTTC
TRBJ2-7 | TRBV2 | - | - | CASSEVGGLGGEQYF | TGTGCCAGCAGTGAGGTTGGGGGTCTCGGCGGCGAGCAGTACTTC
TRBJ2-7 | TRBV2 | - | TRBD2 | CASSHSGGTYEQYF | TGTGCCAGCAGCCATAGCGGGGGGACCTACGAGCAGTACTTC
TRBJ2-4 | TRBV27 | - | - | CASSSEFSGFQYF | TGTGCCAGTTCCTCGGAGTTCTCCGGCTTTCAGTACTTC
TRBJ2-1 | TRBV7-9 | few | - | CASSLGVGNEQFF | TGTGCCAGCAGCTTAGGAGTGGGAAATGAGCAGTTCTTC
TRBJ2-5 | TRBV5-1 | few | TRBD2 | CASSLAGGLETQYF | TGCGCCAGCAGCTTAGCGGGGGGGCTTGAGACCCAGTACTTC
TRBJ2-5 | TRBV7-3 | - | - | CASSLNVKETQYF | TGTGCCAGCAGCTTAAACGTAAAAGAGACCCAGTACTTC
TRBJ1-5 | TRBV28 | few | - | CASSLWGVISNQPQHF | TGTGCCAGCAGTTTATGGGGAGTTATTAGCAATCAGCCCCAGCATTTT
TRBJ2-7 | TRBV7-2 | - | - | CASSPQGTRQTTF | TGTGCCAGCAGCCCCCAAGGAACTAGACAAACAACCTTC
TRBJ2-7 | TRBV6-6 | - | TRBD2 | CASSHLGEGSYEQYF | TGTGCCAGCAGTCACCTCGGGGAGGGATCCTACGAGCAGTACTTC
TRBJ2-1 | TRBV7-9 | - | TRBD2 | CASSPRLAGDNEQFF | TGTGCCAGCAGCCCAAGACTAGCGGGAGACAATGAGCAGTTCTTC
TRBJ2-7 | TRBV19 | few | - | CASSISRESEQYF | TGTGCCAGTAGTATCTCCCGGGAGAGCGAGCAGTACTTC
TRBJ2-7 | TRBV5-4 | - | - | CASSLRDGGTYEQYF | TGTGCCAGCAGTCTCCGGGACGGAGGGACCTACGAGCAGTACTTC
TRBJ1-4 | TRBV2 | few | - | CASSEWALGGEKLFF | TGTGCCAGCAGTGAGTGGGCCTTAGGGGGAGAAAAACTGTTTTTT
TRBJ1-1 | TRBV27 | - | - | CASSFYRSLNTEAFF | TGTGCCAGCAGTTTCTACAGGTCACTGAACACTGAAGCTTTCTTT
TRBJ1-1 | TRBV5-1 | many | - | CASSLDREAFF | TGCGCCAGCAGCTTGGACAGGGAAGCTTTCTTT
TRBJ1-1 | TRBV19 | - | - | CASTSLDSMNTEAFF | TGTGCCAGTACCTCATTAGACAGTATGAACACTGAAGCTTTCTTT
TRBJ2-1 | TRBV15 | - | TRBD2 | CATSRVGGSDNEQFF | TGTGCCACCAGCAGAGTGGGCGGGAGTGACAATGAGCAGTTCTTC
TRBJ2-7 | TRBV2 | - | TRBD2 | CASKEGEGLAIKYF | TGTGCCAGCAAGGAGGGGGAGGGACTAGCGATCAAGTACTTC
TRBJ1-3 | TRBV28 | few | - | CASSFPLGVSGNTIYF | TGTGCCAGCAGTTTTCCCCTCGGGGTCTCTGGAAACACCATATATTTT
TRBJ2-7 | TRBV4-3 | - | TRBD1 | CASSQERQGNIYEQYF | TGCGCCAGCAGCCAAGAACGACAGGGGAACATCTACGAGCAGTACTTC